Described below is a single T cell receptor (beta chain) sequence and its context. The junction had 3 bases not matched to a gene; V was cut back by 3 bases and J by 0 bases. CDR3 length: 15 residues. Germline CDR1 is LNHDA and CDR2 is SQIVND (reference sequence). This sample is drawn from a study of CD8+CD57+ T cells in acquired aplastic anemia. Using genomic DNA as the template, TCR beta VDJ and CDR3 profiling was carried out. MiXCR, applied by TCRdb to the reads, yields one record per CDR3 protein. This sample has approximately 130,000 distinct CDR3 sequences; 41% occur once, and the top ten carry 7.5% to 9.5%.

The chain joins TRBV19 to TRBJ1-2, with 8 bases that match TRBD1. Sequences were obtained from sorted CD4+, CD8+, or CD8+CD57+ T cells (not recorded which) from PBMCs. The sequence came from a human donor in good health, serving as a control. This CDR3 is CASSITGGANYGYTF. The CDR3, as DNA: TGTGCCAGTAGTATTACAGGGGGGGCTAACTATGGCTACACCTTC.